This T cell receptor (beta chain) was profiled in a study of cytotoxic CD8 clonotypes in ibrutinib-treated CLL. As for the study in general: The subjects consisted of about 10 relapsed/refractory and approximately 15 treatment-naive individuals, with about 17 IGHV unmutated.

A 1 in 200,000 to 1 in 1 million T cell depth was the sequencing target. Some clones are missing from TCRdb's copy, which holds only in-frame ones; the method was immunoSEQ multiplex PCR. The data contain 20,000 to 30,000 clones, roughly 71% of them singletons. The CDR3 extends over 14 amino acids. CDR1 GTSNPN and CDR2 SVGIG come from the germline V gene (reference sequence). The material was PBMCs, obtained after 12 months of ibrutinib treatment. The genes are TRBV30 and TRBJ1-2; 9 positions agree with TRBD1. The origin of this receptor is a human donor with chronic lymphocytic leukemia. The CDR3 DNA is TGTGCTTCCTTCGGGACAGGGAGGGGTTGGGGCTACACCTTC. Its translation: CASFGTGRGWGYTF.